Below, 23 T cell receptor beta chains from the same sample are listed, as sequenced in a study of technical replicates of blood from a handful of donors. TCRdb's table, derived via immunoSEQ multiplex PCR, lists solely in-frame clones and lacks some. The repertoire includes tens of thousands of clones, around 96% of them detected once, and 0.2% sits in the top ten. Sequencing was carried out using T cells isolated from PBMCs. These TCRs come from a human donor in good health.

V gene TRBV6-6 combines with J gene TRBJ1-2; tentative D call: TRBD1 (5 bases). The CDR3 consists of 14 residues. Per the germline V gene, CDR1 is MNHNY and CDR2 is SVGAGI (reference sequence). Trimming shortened V by 2 bases and J by 2 bases, and 9 bases separated the two germline ends. CDR3 in DNA: TGTGCCAGCAGTTACGACCGGGGGAACTATGGCTACACCTTC. This sequence encodes CASSYDRGNYGYTF.

V is TRBV27 and J is TRBJ1-2; TRBD1 aligns across 7 bases. Germline V gene lookup returns CDR1 MNHEY and CDR2 SMNVEV (reference sequence). Trimming removed 6 bases from V and 8 bases from J; junction bases left unmatched: 6. This CDR3 has 12 amino acids. CDR3 residues: CASRTGILGYTF. The CDR3 bases are TGTGCCAGCAGGACAGGGATCCTGGGCTACACCTTC.

The chain joins TRBV7-2 to TRBJ2-5; 11 positions match TRBD2. The trim removed 3 bases at V and 2 bases at J, leaving 5 bases unmatched. Per germline, CDR1 SGHTA and CDR2 FQGNSA. CDR3 length equals 16 residues. For the CDR3, the DNA is TGTGCCAGCAGCTTTTTGGGACTAGCGGCTCAAGAGACCCAGTACTTC. It translates to CASSFLGLAAQETQYF.

The CDR3 loop reads CATSSGTGFYEQYF. The CDR3 DNA is TGTGCCACCAGCTCCGGGACAGGGTTCTACGAGCAGTACTTC. The chain recombines TRBV15 with TRBJ2-7; 9 nucleotides line up with TRBD1. CDR1 and CDR2 from the germline V gene are LNHNV and YYDKDF (reference sequence). This CDR3 is built from 14 residues. V was pared by 5 bases and J by 3 bases, with 5 bases of the junction left unmatched.

This clone showed up just once. The gene calls are TRBV19 and TRBJ2-2; D is ambiguous. Trimming pared 3 bases from V and 6 bases from J, leaving 11 bases between. The germline CDR1 and CDR2 sequences are LNHDA and SQIVND (reference sequence). The CDR3 length is 14 residues. The CDR3 DNA sequence: TGTGCCAGTAGTATCCTCCCGTTTTCCGGGGAGCTGTTTTTT. Its protein product is CASSILPFSGELFF.

The chain has TRBV5-1 and TRBJ1-4, with unresolved D. This CDR3 region has 14 residues. The germline gives CDR1 SGHRS, CDR2 YFSETQ. The V end was cut by 5 bases, the J end by 8 bases, with 16 bases between. Here the CDR3 reads CASSLFSSREKLFF. The DNA of the CDR3 is TGCGCCAGCAGTTTATTCTCCTCGAGGGAAAAACTGTTTTTT.

The chain carries TRBV2 and TRBJ1-1; D remains unclear. CDR3 length: 11 amino acids. V was clipped by 6 bases and J by 6 bases, with 8 bases between them. Germline CDR1 is SNHLY and CDR2 is FYNNEI. The chain's CDR3 is CASRRRPEAFF. The CDR3 bases are TGTGCCAGCAGACGGAGGCCTGAAGCTTTCTTT. The full variable domain, with the rest looked up from reference TRBV2 and TRBJ1-1, is EPEVTQTPSHQVTQMGQEVILRCVPISNHLYFYWYRQILGQKVEFLVSFYNNEISEKSEIFDDQFSVERPDGSNFTLKIRSTKLEDSAMYFCASRRRPEAFFGQGTRLTVV.

This rearrangement joins TRBV16 to TRBJ1-5; D might be TRBD1 (5 bases). The CDR3 is made up of 16 amino acids. With 1 base removed from V and 4 bases from J, the gap between germline ends came to 14 bases. The germline V gene has CDR1 KGHSY and CDR2 FQNENV. CDR3 region: CASSQFGQGGNQPQHF. DNA of the CDR3: TGTGCCAGCAGCCAATTTGGTCAGGGAGGTAATCAGCCCCAGCATTTT.

V usage is TRBV4-1 and J usage is TRBJ1-3, with no clear D. Per the germline V gene, CDR1 is MGHRA and CDR2 is YSYEKL. CDR3 length equals 16 residues. V was shortened by 0 bases and J by 4 bases, with 13 bases between the two germline ends. The CDR3 loop is CASSQEERVAGNTIYF. The DNA of the CDR3 is TGCGCCAGCAGCCAAGAGGAGAGGGTTGCCGGAAACACCATATATTTT.

The chain has TRBV7-6 and TRBJ2-2, with D hard to call. V lost 1 base and J 4 bases, leaving 7 bases between the germline ends. The germline V gene has CDR1 SGHVS and CDR2 FNYEAQ. The CDR3 sequence is 14 residues long. Here the CDR3 reads CASSLGPSTGELFF. Here the CDR3 DNA reads TGTGCCAGCAGCTTAGGCCCGAGCACCGGGGAGCTGTTTTTT.

The gene calls are TRBV7-9 and TRBJ1-2, with a tentative D call TRBD1 (6 bases). The CDR3 runs to 15 residues. Germline values: CDR1 SEHNR, CDR2 FQNEAQ (reference sequence). V was pared by 5 bases and J by 13 bases, with 26 bases between. CDR3 sequence reads: CASSPKSPGARVSTF. CDR3 sequence (DNA): TGTGCCAGCAGCCCCAAAAGTCCAGGGGCGCGGGTCTCCACCTTC.

CDR3 amino acids: CASSIATVTEAFF. The CDR3 bases are TGTGCCAGTAGTATAGCGACAGTCACTGAAGCTTTCTTT. The chain carries TRBV19 and TRBJ1-1; D possibly corresponds to TRBD1 (5 bases). The CDR3 is made up of 13 amino acids. The V end was cut by 1 base, the J end by 4 bases, with 7 bases between. Germline V gives CDR1 LNHDA, CDR2 SQIVND (reference sequence).

The V call is TRBV9, the J call TRBJ2-3, with no clear D. There are 14 residues in the CDR3. Trimming shortened V by 0 bases and J by 2 bases, and 7 bases separated the two germline ends. The germline CDR1 and CDR2 sequences are SGDLS and YYNGEE. The CDR3 DNA is TGTGCCAGCAGCGTAGCTTCCCCCACAGATACGCAGTATTTT. Translating it yields CASSVASPTDTQYF.

This chain's CDR3 is CASAPYETGASNQPQHF. As DNA, the CDR3 is TGCGCCAGCGCCCCGTATGAAACAGGGGCCAGCAATCAGCCCCAGCATTTT. J is TRBJ1-5 and V is TRBV4-1; 7 nucleotides align to TRBD1. Germline loops: CDR1 MGHRA, CDR2 YSYEKL. V was pared by 8 bases and J by 1 base, with 14 bases of the junction left unmatched. The CDR3 covers 17 residues.

This chain connects TRBV5-1 to TRBJ2-5; 9 bases are a match to TRBD2. This CDR3 contains 16 residues. Trimming cost V 1 base and J 1 base; bases outside gene matches: 5. Germline V CDR1 and CDR2: SGHRS, YFSETQ. Here the CDR3 reads CASSLFVSGGQETQYF. The CDR3 DNA is TGCGCCAGCAGCTTGTTTGTTAGCGGGGGCCAAGAGACCCAGTACTTC.

V is TRBV7-9 and J is TRBJ2-5, with D unresolved. V was cut by 1 base and J by 7 bases, with 13 bases left in between. The V gene's germline CDR1 is SEHNR and CDR2 FQNEAQ (reference sequence). This CDR3 is 14 amino acids long. The CDR3 sequence: CASSLESYSATQYF. DNA of the CDR3: TGTGCCAGCAGCTTAGAGTCCTACTCCGCGACCCAGTACTTC.

The chain carries TRBV28 and TRBJ2-7, with 11 positions matching TRBD2. Germline CDR1 and CDR2: MDHEN and SYDVKM. V was clipped by 5 bases and J by 1 base; unmatched bases: 7. The CDR3 totals 16 residues. The CDR3 is CASSVLAGGLSYEQYF. The CDR3 bases are TGTGCCAGCAGTGTATTAGCGGGGGGGTTATCCTACGAGCAGTACTTC.

The gene calls are TRBV10-2 and TRBJ2-7; a weak D match, TRBD2 (6 bases). CDR3 length: 14 residues. Germline CDR1 reads WSHSY; CDR2 reads SAAADI. V lost 11 bases, J lost 6 bases, and 23 bases lay in between. CDR3 region: CAGASGVLTGEQYF. In DNA form, the CDR3 reads TGCGCCGGCGCCTCGGGGGTCTTAACGGGCGAGCAGTACTTC.

This chain uses TRBV5-1 with TRBJ2-1; 11 bases map to TRBD2. The V gene's germline CDR1 is SGHRS and CDR2 YFSETQ. This CDR3 is built from 15 residues. With 5 bases clipped from V and 8 bases from J, the junction kept 9 bases outside the gene matches. The CDR3 DNA sequence: TGCGCCAGCAGTCCGGGCACTAGCGGGAGCGATGAGCAGTTCTTC. Translating gives CASSPGTSGSDEQFF.

The rearrangement joins TRBV7-2 to TRBJ1-2, with 7 bases matching TRBD1. Losses at the gene ends were 3 bases for V and 1 base for J; bases not matched to a gene: 8. The CDR3 covers 16 residues. The germline V gene has CDR1 SGHTA and CDR2 FQGNSA. CDR3 protein: CASSLALRGNNYGYTF. Written as DNA, the CDR3 is TGTGCCAGCAGCTTGGCTCTCAGGGGGAATAACTATGGCTACACCTTC.

This sequence joins TRBV7-2 and TRBJ2-7, with 8 bases aligning to TRBD2. With V trimmed by 7 bases and J by 2 bases, 13 bases remained unmatched. CDR1 and CDR2 from the germline V gene are SGHTA and FQGNSA. The CDR3 length is 16 residues. DNA for the CDR3: TGTGCCAGCACCCACGTTTCTATGCGGGAGGCCTACGAGCAGTACTTC. Its protein is CASTHVSMREAYEQYF.

This chain joins TRBV28 and TRBJ2-5, with 7 bases identical to TRBD2. J was trimmed by 2 bases and V by 2 bases; bases with no gene match: 5. Per germline, CDR1 MDHEN and CDR2 SYDVKM. The CDR3 runs 15 residues. The CDR3 loop is CASSLRRTSQETQYF. In nucleotides, the CDR3 is TGTGCCAGCAGTTTACGCAGGACTAGTCAAGAGACCCAGTACTTC.

The chain joins TRBV5-1 to TRBJ2-1, with TRBD1 identical over 8 bases. Trimming took 4 bases from V and 3 from J; bases not matched to a gene: 6. Germline assignment: CDR1 SGHRS and CDR2 YFSETQ. The CDR3 has 15 residues. CDR3 nucleotide sequence: TGCGCCAGCAGCCAGGACACAGGGGGCTACAATGAGCAGTTCTTC. Encoded protein: CASSQDTGGYNEQFF.